Presented here are 24 T cell receptor beta chains from one specimen sequenced in a study of CD8 T cells in Susac syndrome. The RNA, roughly 0.45 to 1 ug, was put through reverse transcription using random hexamers. Each CDR3 protein is one row after TCRdb ran MiXCR on the immunoSEQ multiplex PCR reads. The table has about 120,000 distinct CDR3 sequences, around 94% seen once. Sequencing used CD4+ T cells from PBMCs. These receptor sequences come from a human donor in good health.

The V and J genes are TRBV3-1 and TRBJ2-2; 10 nucleotides line up with TRBD2. The CDR3 is 17 amino acids. Germline loops: CDR1 LGHDT, CDR2 YNNKEL (reference sequence). V gave up 1 base and J gave up 0 bases; unmatched junction bases: 2. DNA for the CDR3: TGTGCCAGCAGCCAAGCTGGACTAGCGGCGAACACCGGGGAGCTGTTTTTT. Its protein is CASSQAGLAANTGELFF.

The gene calls are TRBV7-3 and TRBJ2-5; the D gene is possibly TRBD1 (5 bases). The germline gives CDR1 SGHTA, CDR2 FQGTGA. V was pared by 6 bases and J by 2 bases, with 16 bases between. The CDR3 totals 15 residues. CDR3 DNA sequence: TGTGCCAGCAGTCTGAACTCAGGGAAACAAGAGACCCAGTACTTC. Translated: CASSLNSGKQETQYF.

V and J are TRBV12-3 or TRBV12-4 and TRBJ1-6; TRBD1 is a possible D gene (5 bases). CDR3 length equals 15 residues. Trimming stripped 0 bases from V and 8 bases from J, with 11 bases between. CDR3 in amino acids: CASSLAGQRDSPLHF. The CDR3 DNA sequence: TGTGCCAGCAGTTTAGCGGGGCAACGGGATTCACCCCTCCACTTT.

The V and J genes are TRBV2 and TRBJ2-7; a possible D gene is TRBD1 (6 bases). The CDR3 consists of 15 residues. V lost 2 bases and J lost 0, with 11 bases in between. Germline CDR1 SNHLY, CDR2 FYNNEI. Here the CDR3 reads CASSEMRGSSYEQYF. Written as DNA, the CDR3 is TGTGCCAGCAGTGAAATGAGGGGGAGCTCCTACGAGCAGTACTTC.

This chain links TRBV2 with TRBJ1-6, with D possibly being TRBD1 (5 bases). The ends were cut back, 1 base at V and 3 bases at J, with 7 bases in the middle. This CDR3 region has 15 residues. The germline V gene encodes CDR1 SNHLY and CDR2 FYNNEI. The CDR3 DNA follows: TGTGCCAGCAGTGAAGAGGGGATCTATAATTCACCCCTCCACTTT. Amino acid sequence: CASSEEGIYNSPLHF.

The CDR3 region is CSASSSASSEETQYF. The DNA of the CDR3 is TGCAGTGCTAGTTCTTCGGCTAGCTCCGAGGAGACCCAGTACTTC. V usage is TRBV20-1 and J usage is TRBJ2-5; weak D call: TRBD2 (5 bases). The V end was cut by 3 bases, the J end by 5 bases, with 19 bases between. Germline CDR1 DFQATT, CDR2 SNEGSKA (reference sequence). This CDR3 spans 15 amino acids.

The V gene is TRBV7-9, the J gene TRBJ1-1; possibly TRBD1 for D (5 bases). Germline-derived CDR1 and CDR2 are SEHNR and FQNEAQ (reference sequence). V lost 5 bases and J 1 base, leaving 11 bases between the germline ends. The CDR3 length is 14 residues. In DNA form, the CDR3 reads TGTGCCAGCAGCCCTGGAGGGACGAACACTGAAGCTTTCTTT. It specifies CASSPGGTNTEAFF.

V and J are TRBV18 and TRBJ2-7; no reliable D call. The CDR3 loop spans 15 amino acids. The germline V gene encodes CDR1 KGHSH and CDR2 LQKENI. Trimming left V 3 bases short and J 3 bases short, with 15 bases between. The CDR3 region is CASSPTSLPSYEQYF. CDR3 coding DNA: TGTGCCAGCTCACCGACGTCCCTTCCAAGCTACGAGCAGTACTTC.

CDR3 sequence reads: CASSGPGQGTDTQYF. CDR3 coding DNA: TGTGCCAGCAGTGGTCCGGGACAGGGAACAGATACGCAGTATTTT. This sequence joins TRBV25-1 and TRBJ2-3; 9 bases map to TRBD1. The CDR3 runs 15 residues. Germline V gene lookup returns CDR1 MGHDK and CDR2 SYGVNS. The V and J ends lost 4 bases and 3 bases, in that order; junction bases with no gene match: 5.

V gene TRBV7-9 combines with J gene TRBJ2-3; D is possibly TRBD1 or TRBD2 (5 bases each). V lost 5 bases to trimming and J lost 7 bases, with 22 bases between them. CDR1 SEHNR and CDR2 FQNEAQ come from the germline V gene (reference sequence). The CDR3 has 16 amino acids. The CDR3 DNA reads TGTGCCAGCAGCACCCCGGTGGGGGTTGCACCTCATACGCAGTATTTT. Encoded protein: CASSTPVGVAPHTQYF.

This sequence joins TRBV5-1 and TRBJ2-7, with 9 bases that match TRBD2. Germline assignment: CDR1 SGHRS and CDR2 YFSETQ. V shed 0 bases, J shed 7 bases, and the junction held 8 bases outside the gene matches. CDR3 length: 15 residues. CDR3 region: CASSLGAGGPNEQYF. For the CDR3, the DNA is TGCGCCAGCAGCTTGGGGGCGGGAGGGCCTAATGAGCAGTACTTC. Complete variable domain (other parts from reference TRBV5-1 and TRBJ2-7): KAGVTQTPRYLIKTRGQQVTLSCSPISGHRSVSWYQQTPGQGLQFLFEYFSETQRNKGNFPGRFSGRQFSNSRSEMNVSTLELGDSALYLCASSLGAGGPNEQYFGPGTRLTVT.

The genes are TRBV3-1 and TRBJ1-1; D unclear. Trimming took 2 bases from V and 4 from J, leaving 20 bases between them. CDR3 length: 17 residues. CDR1 and CDR2 (germline): LGHDT, YNNKEL (reference sequence). In DNA, the CDR3 is TGTGCCAGCAGCCAAATGGCGACCGGCAGTCGCCTCACTGAAGCTTTCTTT. As protein: CASSQMATGSRLTEAFF.

As DNA, the CDR3 is TGTGCCAGCAGCCCCGGACAGGGCCAGCCCCAGCATTTT. Protein sequence: CASSPGQGQPQHF. The V call is TRBV6-4, the J call TRBJ1-5; 8 nucleotides agree with TRBD1. This CDR3 is built from 13 residues. Germline V gene sequence: CDR1 MRHNA, CDR2 SNTAGT. The junction had 5 bases not matched to a gene; V was cut back by 6 bases and J by 7 bases.

The genes are TRBV19 and TRBJ1-1; weak D call: TRBD1 (5 bases). This CDR3 comprises 13 residues. The germline V gene encodes CDR1 LNHDA and CDR2 SQIVND (reference sequence). CDR3 loop: CASLLRGDTEAFF. CDR3 nucleotides: TGTGCGAGCCTCCTTAGAGGGGACACTGAAGCTTTCTTT.

The chain links TRBV13 to TRBJ2-2; weak D call: TRBD2 (6 bases). V lost 5 bases, J lost 6 bases, and 22 bases lay in between. The CDR3 is 17 amino acids. Germline V lookup: CDR1 PRHDT, CDR2 FYEKMQ (reference sequence). The DNA for the CDR3 is TGTGCCAGCAGCCCCATCGGTCCGGGACTCTCAGCCGGGGAGCTGTTTTTT. This translates into CASSPIGPGLSAGELFF.

V is TRBV7-8 and J is TRBJ2-7, with D maybe TRBD1 (6 bases). From germline, CDR1 is SGHVS and CDR2 FQNEAQ. Trimming took off 0 bases at V and 0 bases at J, with 12 bases between the two ends. The CDR3 is 16 residues long. The CDR3 spells CASSLAGGSISYEQYF. For the CDR3, the DNA is TGTGCCAGCAGCTTAGCAGGGGGTAGCATCTCCTACGAGCAGTACTTC.

V usage is TRBV7-2 and J usage is TRBJ2-7; possibly TRBD2 for D (6 bases). The germline CDR1 and CDR2 sequences are SGHTA and FQGNSA. V was pared by 5 bases and J by 5 bases, with 22 bases between. The CDR3 runs 16 residues. The CDR3 loop is CASSRTGLPGVDEQYF. DNA for the CDR3: TGTGCCAGCAGCCGAACGGGGCTGCCGGGAGTCGACGAGCAGTACTTC.

The chain couples TRBV19 to TRBJ1-5, with D tentatively TRBD1 (6 bases). The CDR3 runs to 16 residues. The V gene lost 5 bases and the J gene lost 5 bases, with 19 bases spanning the gap. Germline V gene lookup returns CDR1 LNHDA and CDR2 SQIVND (reference sequence). The chain's CDR3 is CASSSLSSRGDQPQHF. In nucleotides, the CDR3 is TGTGCCAGTAGTTCACTTAGCTCCAGGGGCGATCAGCCCCAGCATTTT.

This clonotype was seen a single time. An end of the junction differs from the germline gene, which may be a read error. The gene calls are TRBV5-1 and TRBJ2-7; 7 bases fit TRBD2. Germline V gene data show CDR1 as SGHRS and CDR2 as YFSETQ. The CDR3 totals 16 residues. CDR3 coding DNA: TGCGCCAGCAGCTTGGCAAGCACTAGCGTTGCCTATGAGCAGTACTTC. Residues: CASSLASTSVAYEQYF.

This sequence joins TRBV7-9 and TRBJ2-7, with 9 bases identical to TRBD1. The CDR3 runs 15 residues. Per the germline V gene, CDR1 is SEHNR and CDR2 is FQNEAQ (reference sequence). V trimming: 3 bases; J trimming: 6 bases; junction bases outside the gene matches: 9. In nucleotides, the CDR3 is TGTGCCAGCAGCTTCCGGGACAGGGAGTTAGGCGAGCAGTACTTC. Its protein is CASSFRDRELGEQYF.

The chain has TRBV4-3 and TRBJ2-7; 9 bases fit TRBD2. The CDR3 is 17 amino acids. Germline V gene data show CDR1 as LGHNA and CDR2 as YSLEER. The V and J ends lost 1 base and 1 base, in that order; junction bases with no gene match: 8. This CDR3 reads CASSQALSGSGSYEQYF. The CDR3 DNA reads as TGCGCCAGCAGCCAAGCTCTTAGCGGGAGTGGATCCTACGAGCAGTACTTC.

The chain couples TRBV7-6 to TRBJ2-1, with 10 positions matching TRBD1. This CDR3 is 15 amino acids long. Trimming at V came to 5 bases and at J to 2 bases, leaving 3 bases not matched to a gene. The germline CDR1 and CDR2 sequences are SGHVS and FNYEAQ. CDR3 coding DNA: TGTGCCAGCAGCACGGGACAGGGGACCTACAATGAGCAGTTCTTC. Translating it yields CASSTGQGTYNEQFF. The full variable domain, with the rest looked up from reference TRBV7-6 and TRBJ2-1, is GAGVSQSPRYKVTKRGQDVALRCDPISGHVSLYWYRQALGQGPEFLTYFNYEAQQDKSGLPNDRFSAERPEGSISTLTIQRTEQRDSAMYRCASSTGQGTYNEQFFGPGTRLTVL.

The V gene is TRBV29-1, the J gene TRBJ1-2, with D perhaps matching TRBD1 (6 bases). The germline gives CDR1 SQVTM, CDR2 ANQGSEA. CDR3 length equals 13 residues. The V end lost 4 bases, the J end lost 1 base, and 10 bases lay between the germline ends. The CDR3 DNA reads TGCAGCGTTGGGGGGGACATTAACTATGGCTACACCTTC. Translated, it gives CSVGGDINYGYTF.

The V gene is TRBV3-1, the J gene TRBJ2-1, with 11 bases lining up with TRBD2. The CDR3 length is 14 residues. CDR1 is LGHDT and CDR2 is YNNKEL in the germline V gene (reference sequence). V gave up 1 base and J gave up 9 bases; unmatched junction bases: 2. The CDR3 here is CASSQVAGGGEQFF. In DNA, the CDR3 is TGTGCCAGCAGCCAAGTAGCGGGAGGGGGTGAGCAGTTCTTC.